This T cell receptor beta chain was sequenced during a study of shared clonotypes between healthy human individuals. Per the germline V gene, CDR1 is MNHEY and CDR2 is SMNVEV (reference sequence). Trimming left V 4 bases short and J 2 bases short, with 13 bases between. CDR3 size: 15 residues. Several immunoSEQ plates held equal portions of the genomic DNA taken from each subset. Data came from immunoSEQ multiplex PCR; TCRdb stores just in-frame clones and leaves some out. In the table there are roughly 640,000 clones, approximately 97% of which are singletons. This sequence was found in a woman in her twenties or thirties in good health. The rearrangement links TRBV27 to TRBJ2-3, with D possibly TRBD2 on 5 matching bases. Source material: naive CD4+ T cells sorted from blood. This sample's subset: CD45RA+ positively selected. CDR3 region: CASSSDDYLTDTQYF. In DNA form, the CDR3 reads TGTGCCAGCAGTTCAGACGACTACCTCACAGATACGCAGTATTTT.